The 21 T cell receptor beta chains reported below all come from one sample, sequenced in a study of blood T cell repertoires in COVID-19. Method: immunoSEQ multiplex PCR; TCRdb's copy keeps in-frame clones and lacks some. The data show 150,000 to 200,000 clones, approximately 85% seen once. Input material: peripheral blood. The source is a human donor with active or convalescent COVID-19. The donor label of this sample is uncertain.

The chain carries TRBV9 and TRBJ1-4; D is ambiguous. Trimming removed 0 bases from V and 7 bases from J, with 16 bases in between. CDR1 and CDR2 (germline): SGDLS, YYNGEE. The CDR3 is 16 residues long. The CDR3 sequence: CASSVGAPQGGEKLFF. The CDR3 DNA reads TGTGCCAGCAGCGTAGGGGCCCCACAAGGAGGTGAAAAACTGTTTTTT. Supplemented by reference TRBV9 and TRBJ1-4, the full variable domain reads DSGVTQTPKHLITATGQRVTLRCSPRSGDLSVYWYQQSLDQGLQFLIQYYNGEERAKGNILERFSAQQFPDLHSELNLSSLELGDSALYFCASSVGAPQGGEKLFFGSGTQLSVL.

This sequence joins TRBV9 and TRBJ1-4; 11 bases fit TRBD1. The CDR3 sequence is 18 residues long. Germline-derived CDR1 and CDR2 are SGDLS and YYNGEE. Unmatched junction bases numbered 10, after V lost 3 bases and J lost 3 bases. CDR3 sequence reads: CASSAGTGGFRANEKLFF. The CDR3 DNA reads TGTGCCAGCAGCGCCGGGACAGGGGGTTTTAGGGCTAATGAAAAACTGTTTTTT.

The CDR3 sequence is CASRVAGVGNEQFF. The CDR3 region has the DNA TGTGCCAGTAGGGTAGCGGGGGTGGGGAATGAGCAGTTCTTC. The chain uses TRBV19 and TRBJ2-1; TRBD2 matches 9 bases. J lost 7 bases, V lost 6 bases, and 7 bases had no gene match. The germline gives CDR1 LNHDA, CDR2 SQIVND (reference sequence). The CDR3 consists of 14 residues.

V is TRBV19 and J is TRBJ1-5; TRBD1 matches 9 bases. The junction had 9 bases not matched to a gene; V was cut back by 6 bases and J by 3 bases. Germline CDR1 is LNHDA and CDR2 is SQIVND (reference sequence). The CDR3 is 16 amino acids. CDR3 loop: CASSLPGQGLNQPQHF. In DNA, the CDR3 is TGTGCCAGTAGCTTGCCGGGACAGGGACTCAATCAGCCCCAGCATTTT. The entire variable domain, with the rest obtained from reference TRBV19 and TRBJ1-5, is as follows: DGGITQSPKYLFRKEGQNVTLSCEQNLNHDAMYWYRQDPGQGLRLIYYSQIVNDFQKGDIAEGYSVSREKKESFPLTVTSAQKNPTAFYLCASSLPGQGLNQPQHFGDGTRLSIL.

CDR3 sequence: CASSLAGGAGGLGEQFF. CDR3 bases: TGTGCCAGCAGCTTAGCAGGTGGAGCGGGGGGCCTGGGTGAGCAGTTCTTC. The rearrangement links TRBV7-2 to TRBJ2-1; the match to TRBD2 covers 9 bases. The germline V gene has CDR1 SGHTA and CDR2 FQGNSA. The CDR3 spans 17 residues. Trimming cost V 0 bases and J 9 bases; bases outside gene matches: 12.

DNA for the CDR3: TGCGCCAGCAGCCGTAGCGGGGGGCGTGGCACCGGGGAGCTGTTTTTT. Encoded protein: CASSRSGGRGTGELFF. The genes are TRBV5-1 and TRBJ2-2; 10 bases are shared with TRBD2. Germline-derived CDR1 and CDR2 are SGHRS and YFSETQ. The length of the CDR3 is 16 residues. V shed 4 bases, J shed 4 bases, and the junction held 7 bases outside the gene matches.

The V call is TRBV16, the J call TRBJ1-2; D ambiguous. The CDR3 has 13 residues. The ends were cut back, 0 bases at V and 8 bases at J, with 10 bases in the middle. CDR1 is KGHSY and CDR2 is FQNENV in the germline V gene. The CDR3 DNA is TGTGCCAGCAGCCAATCGTCCGGGGAGGGCTACACCTTC. Translating it yields CASSQSSGEGYTF.

The chain is built from TRBV4-1 and TRBJ2-1; TRBD2 is a possible D gene (6 bases). Germline CDR1 and CDR2: MGHRA and YSYEKL. CDR3 length: 13 amino acids. Trimming cost V 0 bases and J 10 bases, with 10 bases left between them. The CDR3 bases are TGCGCCAGCAGCCAAGATTTTGGGAGGGAGCAGTTCTTC. Its protein is CASSQDFGREQFF.

The V call is TRBV7-2, the J call TRBJ1-4; TRBD1 aligns across 8 bases. Germline CDR1 is SGHTA and CDR2 is FQGNSA. V shed 4 bases and J 5 bases; nucleotides not matched to a gene: 0. The CDR3 has 13 residues. The CDR3: CASSWTGNEKLFF. The CDR3 nucleotides are TGTGCCAGCAGCTGGACAGGGAATGAAAAACTGTTTTTT.

The CDR3 DNA reads as TGTGCCAGCAGCTTAGATGCAGGGGGTTTCTACGAGCAGTACTTC. The encoded protein is CASSLDAGGFYEQYF. This chain connects TRBV7-2 to TRBJ2-7; 7 positions match TRBD1. Looked up from germline, CDR1 is SGHTA and CDR2 is FQGNSA. Unmatched junction bases numbered 6, after V lost 1 base and J lost 3 bases. This CDR3 region has 15 residues.

A single count supports this clone. This chain connects TRBV28 to TRBJ1-2; D perhaps matches TRBD1 (6 bases). This CDR3 has 15 amino acids. V was pared by 5 bases and J by 6 bases, with 19 bases between. Germline lookup yields CDR1 MDHEN and CDR2 SYDVKM. CDR3 residues: CASSLRASRGHGYTF. The CDR3 coding sequence is TGTGCCAGCAGTCTTCGGGCCTCCAGGGGACATGGCTACACCTTC.

The chain carries TRBV28 and TRBJ2-5; 7 bases are shared with TRBD1. The CDR3 is 15 amino acids. Germline values: CDR1 MDHEN, CDR2 SYDVKM. V was pared by 5 bases and J by 4 bases, with 10 bases of the junction left unmatched. The CDR3 loop reads CASSTRQGGRETQYF. CDR3 in DNA: TGTGCCAGCAGTACCCGACAGGGTGGTAGAGAGACCCAGTACTTC.

This rearrangement joins TRBV9 to TRBJ2-1, with D maybe TRBD2 (5 bases). The CDR3 runs to 13 residues. Per the germline V gene, CDR1 is SGDLS and CDR2 is YYNGEE. With 4 bases removed from V and 5 bases from J, the gap between germline ends came to 10 bases. The CDR3 sequence is CASSPSFHNEQFF. The CDR3 DNA is TGTGCCAGCAGCCCTAGCTTCCACAATGAGCAGTTCTTC.

V usage is TRBV29-1 and J usage is TRBJ1-1; D is perhaps TRBD1 (5 bases). Germline V CDR1 and CDR2: SQVTM, ANQGSEA. V dropped 7 bases and J dropped 4 bases, with 19 bases sitting between them. The CDR3 runs to 14 residues. CDR3 sequence (DNA): TGCAGCGGCGGTAGGGACGAGCGGGTCACTGAAGCTTTCTTT. It yields the protein CSGGRDERVTEAFF.

The DNA of the CDR3 is TGTGCCACCAGTGATTTGCCCGGTCAGCCCCAGCATTTT. Protein sequence: CATSDLPGQPQHF. The chain joins TRBV24-1 to TRBJ1-5; D unclear. The CDR3 is 13 residues long. CDR1 KGHDR and CDR2 SFDVKD come from the germline V gene. V shed 0 bases and J shed 6 bases, with 5 bases lying between them.

The V and J genes are TRBV3-1 (or the pseudogene TRBV3-2) and TRBJ1-5; 7 nucleotides agree with TRBD1. This CDR3 comprises 14 residues. V lost 6 bases, J lost 2 bases, and 4 bases stayed unmatched. Looked up from germline, CDR1 is LGHDT and CDR2 is YNNKEL (reference sequence). In nucleotides, the CDR3 is TGTGCCAGCAGTCAAACAGGGGGCAATCAGCCCCAGCATTTT. Its translation is CASSQTGGNQPQHF.

The rearrangement joins TRBV19 to TRBJ1-6; D is possibly TRBD1 (5 bases). Germline V gives CDR1 LNHDA, CDR2 SQIVND (reference sequence). This CDR3 contains 15 residues. V was shortened by 9 bases and J by 3 bases, with 15 bases between the two germline ends. CDR3 sequence (DNA): TGTGCCAGCTCACTCCGACAGAGCTATAATTCACCCCTCCACTTT. The encoded protein is CASSLRQSYNSPLHF.

As concerns this clone: A read error may account for a junction end that differs from germline. V usage is TRBV29-1 and J usage is TRBJ2-7; D is possibly TRBD2 (7 bases). Germline CDR1 SQVTM, CDR2 ANQGSEA. The CDR3 is 13 amino acids. The CDR3 DNA reads as TGCAGCGTTGAAAGGGGGGGTCAGTTGAATCTCTCCTTC. Its protein is CSVERGGQLNLSF.

The J gene is TRBJ2-1, the V gene TRBV10-3; 14 bases match TRBD2. The CDR3 is 16 amino acids. Germline V gene lookup returns CDR1 ENHRY and CDR2 SYGVKD. Trimming cost V 0 bases and J 8 bases; bases outside gene matches: 3. The DNA for the CDR3 is TGTGCCATCAGTGAGTCCGGGACTAGCGGGGGATATGAGCAGTTCTTC. It translates to CAISESGTSGGYEQFF.

J is TRBJ2-2 and V is TRBV12-5, with D possibly TRBD2 on 5 matching bases. CDR3 size: 15 residues. Trimming shortened V by 4 bases and J by 6 bases, and 15 bases separated the two germline ends. Germline V gives CDR1 LGHNT, CDR2 FRNRAP. The CDR3 loop is CASGWRTGPSGELFF. The CDR3 DNA reads as TGTGCTAGTGGTTGGAGGACGGGCCCATCCGGGGAGCTGTTTTTT.

J is TRBJ2-1 and V is TRBV7-2; a weak D match, TRBD2 (5 bases). Germline V CDR1 and CDR2: SGHTA, FQGNSA. V dropped 4 bases and J dropped 7 bases, with 11 bases sitting between them. The CDR3 covers 13 residues. This chain's CDR3 is CASSSSGLNEQFF. The CDR3 bases are TGTGCCAGCAGCTCAAGTGGACTGAATGAGCAGTTCTTC.